This TCR beta chain is from a study of human T cells and chemical hapten exposure. The time point denotes: pre-sensitization, week 0. As to treatment: therapeutic diphenylcyclopropenone sensitization with weekly scalp DPC. The V gene lost 1 base and the J gene lost 5 bases, with 11 bases spanning the gap. This CDR3 is 14 amino acids long. CDR1 and CDR2 from the germline V gene are SGHTA and FQGNSA. TCRdb re-derived calls from the RACE reads in MiXCR, one entry per CDR3 protein. The sample shows about 250,000 distinct CDR3 sequences, 7.7% of them seen only once. This receptor was obtained from a man younger than 35 with alopecia areata. Some clones in this sample may be carry-over from other donors' samples. The V gene is TRBV7-2, the J gene TRBJ1-1, with a possible D match to TRBD1 (6 bases). The sequencing used whole blood, collected in connection with sensitization to the hapten diphenylcyclopropenone (DPC). CDR3 protein: CASSLVGGATEAFF. The CDR3 DNA sequence: TGTGCCAGCAGCTTAGTCGGGGGCGCGACTGAAGCTTTCTTT.